These 17 T cell receptor beta chains were all obtained from the same sample, sequenced in a study of blood T cell repertoires in COVID-19 (dated by TCRdb to about 2020). Library creation used the immunoSEQ multiplex PCR assay. Held by TCRdb, this immuneACCESS table contains in-frame sequences only and omits some clones. Under half of the omission traces to an unresolved V gene where checked; the cause of the rest is unknown. A total of about 92,000 clones appear in this sample, about 78% of them only once. The ten largest clones capture about 8.7% of the sample. The sample comprised peripheral blood. The receptors shown here come from a middle-aged man who had recovered from COVID-19.

V is TRBV9 and J is TRBJ2-5; perhaps TRBD2 as D (6 bases). Trimming pared 0 bases from V and 4 bases from J, leaving 13 bases between. Germline CDR1 SGDLS, CDR2 YYNGEE. CDR3 length: 15 amino acids. The CDR3 sequence is CASSVVGEVIETQYF. In DNA form, the CDR3 reads TGTGCCAGCAGCGTAGTTGGGGAGGTGATAGAGACCCAGTACTTC.

This sequence joins TRBV5-1 and TRBJ1-1, with TRBD1 matching over 7 bases. Germline assignment: CDR1 SGHRS and CDR2 YFSETQ. The CDR3 extends over 15 amino acids. Trimming removed 2 bases from V and 3 bases from J; junction bases left unmatched: 7. The chain's CDR3 is CASSLKETGHTEAFF. The CDR3 DNA follows: TGCGCCAGCAGCTTAAAAGAGACAGGGCACACTGAAGCTTTCTTT.

This clone has just one count. The chain has TRBV9 and TRBJ2-1, with 8 bases that match TRBD1. V lost 3 bases to trimming and J lost 2 bases; unmatched junction nucleotides: 4. CDR1 and CDR2 (germline): SGDLS, YYNGEE. The CDR3 spans 15 residues. The CDR3, as DNA: TGTGCCAGCAGCGGGACAGGGTCTCCCTACAATGAGCAGTTCTTC. Translation: CASSGTGSPYNEQFF.

The rearrangement uses TRBV7-2 and TRBJ2-3; TRBD2 might be the D (5 bases). The germline V gene encodes CDR1 SGHTA and CDR2 FQGNSA. Trimming took 8 bases from V and 2 from J, leaving 11 bases between them. The CDR3 runs 13 residues. The DNA for the CDR3 is TGTGCCAGCGGGAGTGGGTACACAGATACGCAGTATTTT. This encodes CASGSGYTDTQYF.

The J gene is TRBJ1-2, the V gene TRBV5-1; no clear D. This CDR3 region has 14 residues. Trimming stripped 4 bases from V and 2 bases from J, with 12 bases between. The germline gives CDR1 SGHRS, CDR2 YFSETQ. The CDR3 loop is CASSAGWANYGYTF. For the CDR3, the DNA is TGCGCCAGCAGCGCGGGCTGGGCCAACTATGGCTACACCTTC.

The chain couples TRBV4-2 to TRBJ1-1; 8 bases line up with TRBD1. CDR1 is LGHNA and CDR2 is YNFKEQ in the germline V gene. Trimming cost V 4 bases and J 4 bases; bases outside gene matches: 11. The CDR3 runs to 16 residues. CDR3 amino acids: CASSRGGQGSGTEAFF. The CDR3 DNA sequence: TGTGCCAGCAGCCGTGGAGGACAGGGCAGTGGCACTGAAGCTTTCTTT.

This clone was observed a single time. J is TRBJ2-7 and V is TRBV6-6; TRBD2 might be the D (6 bases). CDR3 length equals 13 residues. Trimming shortened V by 8 bases and J by 6 bases, and 17 bases separated the two germline ends. The germline gives CDR1 MNHNY, CDR2 SVGAGI (reference sequence). Here the CDR3 DNA reads TGTGCCAGCGAGCAGTCATCGGAGGGCGAGCAGTACTTC. Its protein product is CASEQSSEGEQYF.

V usage is TRBV7-9 and J usage is TRBJ2-2, with D perhaps TRBD1 (5 bases). The CDR3 is made up of 14 amino acids. In germline, CDR1 is SEHNR, CDR2 FQNEAQ (reference sequence). The V and J ends lost 6 bases and 2 bases respectively, with 10 bases between them. CDR3 sequence: CASRQGGNTGELFF. CDR3 sequence (DNA): TGTGCCAGCAGGCAGGGTGGAAACACCGGGGAGCTGTTTTTT.

The chain recombines TRBV30 with TRBJ1-5; D perhaps matches TRBD1 (5 bases). The CDR3 has 17 amino acids. V was clipped by 0 bases and J by 0 bases, with 15 bases between them. Germline V gene data show CDR1 as GTSNPN and CDR2 as SVGIG (reference sequence). The CDR3 coding sequence is TGTGCCTGGAGTGTAAGTGTTGGGGGGATTAGCAATCAGCCCCAGCATTTT. Translating it yields CAWSVSVGGISNQPQHF.

This clone was counted a few times. The chain has TRBV18 and TRBJ2-3; TRBD1 matches at 9 bases. CDR3 size: 11 residues. The trim removed 6 bases at V and 10 bases at J, leaving 2 bases unmatched. CDR1 is KGHSH and CDR2 is LQKENI in the germline V gene. This CDR3 is CASSGQGPQYF. The DNA of the CDR3 is TGTGCCAGCTCGGGACAGGGACCGCAGTATTTT.

The V gene is TRBV19, the J gene TRBJ1-5; D perhaps matches TRBD1 (5 bases). V lost 4 bases and J lost 3, with 13 bases in between. The CDR3 length is 15 residues. Germline V gene sequence: CDR1 LNHDA, CDR2 SQIVND (reference sequence). CDR3 residues: CASSSGAGYNQPQHF. Here the CDR3 DNA reads TGTGCCAGTAGTAGCGGGGCAGGGTACAATCAGCCCCAGCATTTT.

The sample holds a few counts of this clone. In DNA, the CDR3 is TGTGCCAGCAGCATCACGGGGGGAAAGGGTCAGCCCCAGCATTTT. As protein: CASSITGGKGQPQHF. The J gene is TRBJ1-5, the V gene TRBV7-2; the D gene is possibly TRBD1 (5 bases). Looked up from germline, CDR1 is SGHTA and CDR2 is FQGNSA. V lost 5 bases and J 6 bases, leaving 17 bases between the germline ends. The CDR3 sequence is 15 residues long.

The chain employs TRBV3-1 (or the pseudogene TRBV3-2) and TRBJ2-7; 9 bases fit TRBD1. The CDR3 spans 13 residues. V gave up 8 bases and J gave up 5 bases; unmatched junction bases: 7. Germline CDR1 LGHDT, CDR2 YNNKEL (reference sequence). CDR3 DNA sequence: TGTGCCAGCGGCGGGACAGGGTACCACGAGCAGTACTTC. Translating it yields CASGGTGYHEQYF.

The chain employs TRBV2 and TRBJ2-6; possibly TRBD1 for D (5 bases). The V gene's germline CDR1 is SNHLY and CDR2 FYNNEI. Trimming pared 3 bases from V and 2 bases from J, leaving 11 bases between. The CDR3 contains 16 residues. The chain's CDR3 is CASSESGWAGANVLTF. As DNA, the CDR3 is TGTGCCAGCAGTGAGTCAGGGTGGGCTGGGGCCAACGTCCTGACTTTC. The full variable domain, completed using reference TRBV2 and TRBJ2-6, is EPEVTQTPSHQVTQMGQEVILRCVPISNHLYFYWYRQILGQKVEFLVSFYNNEISEKSEIFDDQFSVERPDGSNFTLKIRSTKLEDSAMYFCASSESGWAGANVLTFGAGSRLTVL.

The chain links TRBV5-1 to TRBJ1-6; 7 nucleotides agree with TRBD1. Germline V gene lookup returns CDR1 SGHRS and CDR2 YFSETQ. This CDR3 spans 14 amino acids. The trim removed 2 bases at V and 11 bases at J, leaving 7 bases unmatched. The CDR3 sequence: CASSLADRTPPLHF. CDR3 sequence (DNA): TGCGCCAGCAGCTTAGCGGACAGGACACCACCCCTCCACTTT.

The CDR3 DNA follows: TGTGCCACGAGGAGGGGAACAAGCACAGATACGCAGTATTTT. As protein: CATRRGTSTDTQYF. This chain links TRBV6-5 with TRBJ2-3; possible D gene TRBD2, 6 bases. Germline V gene lookup returns CDR1 MNHEY and CDR2 SVGAGI. The CDR3 has 14 amino acids. The ends were cut back, 10 bases at V and 0 bases at J, with 14 bases in the middle.

The chain has TRBV29-1 and TRBJ1-1; weak D call: TRBD1 (6 bases). From germline, CDR1 is SQVTM and CDR2 ANQGSEA. CDR3 length equals 14 residues. Trimming took off 7 bases at V and 0 bases at J, with 15 bases between the two ends. This CDR3 reads CSASGQGLNTEAFF. In DNA, the CDR3 is TGCAGCGCTTCCGGCCAGGGGTTGAACACTGAAGCTTTCTTT.